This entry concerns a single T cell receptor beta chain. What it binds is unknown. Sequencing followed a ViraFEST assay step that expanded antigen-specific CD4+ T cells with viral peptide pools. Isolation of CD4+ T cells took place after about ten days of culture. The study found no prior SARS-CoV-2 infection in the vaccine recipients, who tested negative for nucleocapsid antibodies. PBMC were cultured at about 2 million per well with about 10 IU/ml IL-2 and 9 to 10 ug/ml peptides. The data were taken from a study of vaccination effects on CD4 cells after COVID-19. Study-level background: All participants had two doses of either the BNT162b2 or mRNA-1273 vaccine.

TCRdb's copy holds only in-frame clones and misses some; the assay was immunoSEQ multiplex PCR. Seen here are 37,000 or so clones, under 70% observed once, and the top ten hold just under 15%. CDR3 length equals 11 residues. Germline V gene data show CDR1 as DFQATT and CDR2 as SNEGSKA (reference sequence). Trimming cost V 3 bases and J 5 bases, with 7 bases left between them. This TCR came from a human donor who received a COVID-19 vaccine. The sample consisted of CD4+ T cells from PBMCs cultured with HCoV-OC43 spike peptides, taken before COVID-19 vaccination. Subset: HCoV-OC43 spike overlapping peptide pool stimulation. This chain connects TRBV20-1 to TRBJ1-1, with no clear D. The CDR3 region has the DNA TGCAGTGCTAGTGAGGTAACTGAAGCTTTCTTT. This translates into CSASEVTEAFF.